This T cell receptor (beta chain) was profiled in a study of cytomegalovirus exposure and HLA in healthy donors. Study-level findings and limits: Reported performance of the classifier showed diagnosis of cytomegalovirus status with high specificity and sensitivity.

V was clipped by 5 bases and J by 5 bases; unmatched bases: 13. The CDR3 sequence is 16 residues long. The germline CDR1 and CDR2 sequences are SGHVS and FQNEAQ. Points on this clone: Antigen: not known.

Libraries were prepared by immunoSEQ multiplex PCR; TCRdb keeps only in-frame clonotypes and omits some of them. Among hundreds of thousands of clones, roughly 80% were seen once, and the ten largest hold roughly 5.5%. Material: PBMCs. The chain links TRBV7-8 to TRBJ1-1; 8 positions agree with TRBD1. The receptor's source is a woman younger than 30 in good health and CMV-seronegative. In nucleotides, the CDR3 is TGTGCCAGCAGCGCCGCGAACAGGGGGAGTAGAACTGAAGCTTTCTTT. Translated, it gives CASSAANRGSRTEAFF.